This TCR beta chain was captured by sequencing in a study of vaccination effects on CD4 cells after COVID-19. Study information: The study sampled two convalescent patients 16 days and one week before vaccination.

Method: immunoSEQ multiplex PCR; TCRdb's copy keeps in-frame clones and lacks some. In the table there are roughly 30,000 clones, about two thirds of which are singletons. After expansion with viral peptide pools in the ViraFEST assay, antigen-specific CD4+ T cells were sequenced. The authors isolated CD4+ T cells after less than eleven days of culture. Between March and December 2020, the person had a SARS-CoV-2 infection that PCR confirmed. After around 2 million PBMC were placed in each well, they were cultured with 8.5 to 10 IU/ml IL-2 and roughly 10 ug/ml peptides. This clone has a handful of counts. Its antigen is not known. The clonotype comes from a human donor who had a prior SARS-CoV-2 infection. The sequencing here drew on CD4+ T cells from PBMCs cultured with a peptide pool, taken before COVID-19 vaccination.

Written as DNA, the CDR3 is TGTGCCAGCAGCCGTTTCTGTAGCTCCTACGAGCAGTACTTC. Translating it yields CASSRFCSSYEQYF. The chain recombines TRBV21-1 with TRBJ2-7; whether TRBD2, the table's D call, matches the DNA was not checked. TRBV21-1 constitutes a pseudogene. The CDR3 runs to 14 residues.